The T cell receptor beta chain described here comes from a study of T-cell reconstitution after alpha-beta-depleted transplantation in children. Germline CDR1 and CDR2: MDHEN and SYDVKM. V lost 2 bases to trimming and J lost 6 bases, with 20 bases between them. This CDR3 comprises 18 residues. This clonotype was counted many times. The antigen is not known. Study-level findings and limits: One year after transplant, T-cell counts and diversity came mostly from newly produced T cells. After transplant, at about two months, alpha-beta T cells were reportedly derived from several hundred expanded graft clones. Surviving thymic progenitors and recipient T cells were the source of high TCRbeta diversity at day 60 in some patients.

It was with unique molecular identifiers that the TCRbeta library was prepared. TCRdb called the PCR reads again in MiXCR, with one record for every CDR3 protein. The sample lists some 300,000 distinct CDR3 sequences; 10% were seen once. The specimen was PBMCs, collected before TCRalphabeta/CD19-depleted stem cell transplant. J is TRBJ1-6 and V is TRBV28; D is perhaps TRBD1 (6 bases). This receptor was obtained from a boy younger than two with acute myeloid leukemia, due to receive a stem cell transplant. CDR3 loop: CASSLGGRGQGSNSPLHF. The CDR3 DNA follows: TGTGCCAGCAGTTTAGGGGGCCGGGGGCAGGGGAGTAATTCACCCCTCCACTTT.